The TCR beta chain described here comes from a study of blood T cell repertoires in COVID-19. As for the study in general: There were acute and convalescent COVID-19 samples, and they came from the United States, Italy and Spain. T cells, B-cell-depleted T cells, or PBMCs supplied cDNA or gDNA.

Germline values: CDR1 KGHSH, CDR2 LQKENI. J was trimmed by 0 bases and V by 2 bases; bases with no gene match: 3. There are 15 residues in the CDR3. Methods used by the authors: Estimation of nucleated cell counts was performed using reference gene primer amplification. Libraries were prepared by immunoSEQ multiplex PCR; TCRdb keeps only in-frame clonotypes and omits some of them. V, J and clone size are taken as reported in that table, and D and trimming were inferred from the DNA itself. Here the sample spans approximately 120,000 clones, 85% to 90% being singletons. In the case of this clone: Other DNA sequences from this sample encode an identical CDR3 as well.

Specimen: peripheral blood. This clonotype was sampled from a human donor with acute or convalescent COVID-19. The donor label of this sample is uncertain. This sequence joins TRBV18 and TRBJ1-2; 7 bases map to TRBD1. CDR3 in DNA: TGTGCCAGCTCACCAGGGACAGAAGCTAACTATGGCTACACCTTC. This gives the protein CASSPGTEANYGYTF.